This is a list of T cell receptor beta chains from one sample in a study of molecular identifiers for immune sequencing clone quantification. Using its own MiXCR run on the PCR reads, TCRdb lists one record per CDR3 protein. Of approximately 670,000 distinct CDR3 sequences listed, about 20% are singletons. Input material: naive CD8+ T cells from blood, with Jurkat cell RNA spiked in. Receptor source: a human donor in good health. Some libraries in this study had Jurkat cell RNA spiked in. Both conserved end residues are trimmed from each CDR3.

J,V,CDR3
TRBJ2-6,TRBV27,ASSTTGGVFGANVLT
TRBJ2-7,TRBV12-3/TRBV12-4,ATAGQPLGGEQY
TRBJ2-1,TRBV12-3/TRBV12-4,ASSPSRGGGEQF
TRBJ2-1,TRBV10-2,ASSESTGLVLNNEQF
TRBJ1-5,TRBV28,ARSLSRGNNQPQH
TRBJ1-1,TRBV5-1,ASSLEVPGDTEAF
TRBJ2-1,TRBV27,ASSLLPSGGTYNEQF
TRBJ1-4,TRBV13,ASSLGHGEKLF
TRBJ2-7,TRBV19,ASNPGTASYEQY
TRBJ1-5,TRBV6-1,ASRLPGQLNQPQH
TRBJ2-7,TRBV6-2/TRBV6-3,ASSYRASVHEQY
TRBJ1-2,TRBV4-3,ASSPAGSVYGYT
TRBJ2-3,TRBV19,ASRPESGSTDTQY
TRBJ2-2,TRBV7-6,ASSRGTGPDTGELF
TRBJ1-6,TRBV19,ASSMLAERRPLH
TRBJ2-7,TRBV15,AASILAGSTYEQY
TRBJ1-2,TRBV7-9,ASSLAAGPNYGYT
TRBJ2-7,TRBV20-1,SARDDRSSYEQY
TRBJ1-5,TRBV27,ARYVPMGTGNQPQH
TRBJ2-1,TRBV7-9,ASSFVEGYDNEQS
TRBJ2-5,TRBV30,AFLGGTREETQY
TRBJ1-1,TRBV5-1,ASSLYTGVYTEAF
TRBJ2-3,TRBV19,ASSPLAGGGTDTQY
TRBJ2-1,TRBV4-1,ASSHSLSTRDRVGNEQF
TRBJ2-1,TRBV10-2,ATQLGGGEQF
TRBJ2-1,TRBV15,ATRTTTELASNEQF
TRBJ2-1,TRBV10-3,VISDPGEQF
TRBJ2-7,TRBV7-9,ASSFPTGQGTYEQY
TRBJ2-5,TRBV14,ASSQASQETQY
TRBJ2-3,TRBV27,ASSLSSGSPTDTQY
TRBJ1-3,TRBV12-3/TRBV12-4,ASSISGSGNTIY
TRBJ2-7,TRBV4-3,ASSQDSGSYEQY
TRBJ2-6,TRBV6-4,ASSDSRGSGANVLT
TRBJ1-1,TRBV4-1,ASSQGGGMNTGAF
TRBJ2-7,TRBV5-6,ASSPDRASTKQY
TRBJ2-3,TRBV7-9,ASRADTDTQY
TRBJ2-3,TRBV29-1,SVRGGTKIGSQY
TRBJ2-1,TRBV27,ASSLWAGGDNEQF
TRBJ2-1,TRBV29-1,SVLIPRTYNEQF
TRBJ2-7,TRBV4-1,ASRGGFGGELAGQY
TRBJ2-7,TRBV27,ASSLWGTGHYEQY
TRBJ2-1,TRBV19,DLHSGTGENEQF
TRBJ2-7,TRBV3-1,ASSPRRDPEQY
TRBJ2-5,TRBV30,AWSVDRGETQY
TRBJ2-5,TRBV25-1,ASSEGAPQETQY
TRBJ2-3,TRBV6-2/TRBV6-3,ASSSISGTGVSDTRY
TRBJ2-7,TRBV28,ASSLEHLSYEQY